This T cell receptor (beta chain) was retrieved from a study of T cell clones after liver transplantation. The CDR3 consists of 17 residues. V lost 4 bases, J lost 4 bases, and 7 bases stayed unmatched. CDR1 and CDR2 from the germline V gene are LNHDA and SQIVND (reference sequence). Here immunoSEQ multiplex PCR was the method, and the copy in TCRdb shows in-frame clones only, minus some. The sample contains over 100,000 clones, roughly 80% of which appear only once. This clonotype was obtained from a human donor who received a liver transplant. The chain combines TRBV19 with TRBJ2-5; 15 bases align to TRBD2. The input for sequencing was CD4+ T cells from blood, taken before liver transplant. Here the CDR3 reads CASSTPGLAGGIETQYF. The CDR3 DNA is TGTGCCAGTAGTACACCAGGACTAGCGGGGGGGATAGAGACCCAGTACTTC.